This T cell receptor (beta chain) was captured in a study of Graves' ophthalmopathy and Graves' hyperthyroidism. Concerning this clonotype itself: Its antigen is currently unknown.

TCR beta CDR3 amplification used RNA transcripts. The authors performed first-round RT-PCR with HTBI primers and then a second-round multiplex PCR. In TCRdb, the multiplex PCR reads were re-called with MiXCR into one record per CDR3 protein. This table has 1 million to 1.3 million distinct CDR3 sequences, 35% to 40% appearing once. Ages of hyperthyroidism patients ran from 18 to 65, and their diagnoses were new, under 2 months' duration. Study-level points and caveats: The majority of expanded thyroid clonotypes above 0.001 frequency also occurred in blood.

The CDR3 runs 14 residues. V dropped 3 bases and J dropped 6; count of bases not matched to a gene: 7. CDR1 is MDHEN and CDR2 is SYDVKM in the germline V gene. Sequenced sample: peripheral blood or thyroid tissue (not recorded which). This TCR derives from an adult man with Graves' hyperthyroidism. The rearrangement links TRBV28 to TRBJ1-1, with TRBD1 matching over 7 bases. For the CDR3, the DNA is TGTGCCAGCAGTTTGGCTCAGGGGGGCGCTGAAGCTTTCTTT. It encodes CASSLAQGGAEAFF.